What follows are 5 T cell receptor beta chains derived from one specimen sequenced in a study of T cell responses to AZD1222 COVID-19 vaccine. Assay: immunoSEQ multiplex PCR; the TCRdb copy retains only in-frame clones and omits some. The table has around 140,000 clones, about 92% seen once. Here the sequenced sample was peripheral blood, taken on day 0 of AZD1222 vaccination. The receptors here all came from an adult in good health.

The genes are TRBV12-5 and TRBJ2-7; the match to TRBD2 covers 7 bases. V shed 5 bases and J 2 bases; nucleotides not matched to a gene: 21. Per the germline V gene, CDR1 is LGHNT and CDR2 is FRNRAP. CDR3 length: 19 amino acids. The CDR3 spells CASGPGGGVAVKSPYEQYF. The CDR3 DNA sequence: TGTGCTAGTGGTCCGGGAGGAGGAGTGGCTGTGAAGAGCCCCTACGAGCAGTACTTC. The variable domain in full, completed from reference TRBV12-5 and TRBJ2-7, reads DARVTQTPRHKVTEMGQEVTMRCQPILGHNTVFWYRQTMMQGLELLAYFRNRAPLDDSGMPKDRFSAEMPDATLATLKIQPSEPRDSAVYFCASGPGGGVAVKSPYEQYFGPGTRLTVT.

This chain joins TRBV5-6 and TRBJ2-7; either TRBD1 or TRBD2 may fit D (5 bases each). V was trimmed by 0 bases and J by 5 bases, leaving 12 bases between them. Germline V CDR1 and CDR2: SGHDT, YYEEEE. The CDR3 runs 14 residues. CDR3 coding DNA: TGTGCCAGCAGCTTGGGGGGGTTTATGGACGAGCAGTACTTC. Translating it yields CASSLGGFMDEQYF.

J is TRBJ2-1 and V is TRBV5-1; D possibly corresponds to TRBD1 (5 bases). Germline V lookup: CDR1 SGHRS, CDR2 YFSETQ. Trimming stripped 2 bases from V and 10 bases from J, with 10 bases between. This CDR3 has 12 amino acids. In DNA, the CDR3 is TGCGCCAGCAGCTTTACAGGTTCAGAGCAGTTCTTC. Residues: CASSFTGSEQFF.

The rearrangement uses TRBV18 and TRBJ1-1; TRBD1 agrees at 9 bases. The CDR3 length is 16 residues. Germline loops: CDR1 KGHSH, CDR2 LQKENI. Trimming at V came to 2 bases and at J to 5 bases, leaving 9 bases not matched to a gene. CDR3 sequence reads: CASSPIPTGGETEAFF. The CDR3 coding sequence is TGTGCCAGCTCACCAATCCCCACAGGGGGCGAGACTGAAGCTTTCTTT.

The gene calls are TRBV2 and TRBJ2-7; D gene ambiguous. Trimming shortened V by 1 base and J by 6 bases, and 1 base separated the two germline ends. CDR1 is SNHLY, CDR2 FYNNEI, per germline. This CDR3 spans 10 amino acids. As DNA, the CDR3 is TGTGCCAGCAGTGAAGTCGAGCAGTACTTC. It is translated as CASSEVEQYF.